The clone carrying this T cell receptor beta chain was counted many times. Its specificity is not known. Germline V lookup: CDR1 SEHNR, CDR2 FQNEAQ (reference sequence). V was clipped by 2 bases and J by 7 bases, with 7 bases between them. The CDR3 contains 12 residues. This sample is part of a study of regulatory T cells in long-lasting Graves disease. About the research overall: New Graves' disease cases had less than 3 months of antithyroid drugs. The study's findings and limits: Patients with persistent disease showed a bias toward TRBV28, TRBJ1-2 and TRBJ2-5. Comparison showed that persistent patients shared more public clonotypes (roughly 2,700) than new patients (around 1,000).

Time point described: newly diagnosed GD, antithyroid drugs for less than 3 months. Extracted PBMC RNA gave rise to the TCR library. The guidelines of the American Thyroid Association were the basis for diagnosing Graves' disease. TCR beta libraries were built with iRepertoire HTBI primers and Arm-PCR of CDR3 regions. Via MiXCR, TCRdb re-called the multiplex PCR reads, giving one row per CDR3 protein. The table has 300,000 to 400,000 distinct CDR3 sequences, 16% seen once. Separately, the same data were catalogued under a study of T cells in Graves' hyperthyroidism and ophthalmopathy.

This TCR was recovered from a middle-aged man with Graves disease. The sample here was peripheral blood mononuclear cells (PBMCs), taken at new diagnosis, from a patient treated with antithyroid drugs. This chain uses TRBV7-9 with TRBJ2-3, with D uncertain. CDR3 DNA: TGTGCCAGCAGCTTAACAGATCATACGCAGTATTTT. It encodes CASSLTDHTQYF.